This is a list of T cell receptor beta chains from one sample in a study of blood T cells in healthy people across ages. TCRdb re-derived calls from the 5' RACE reads in MiXCR, one entry per CDR3 protein. The repertoire holds approximately 1.5 million distinct CDR3 sequences, with 42% as singletons. The sample consisted of blood. These receptors came from a woman under 30 in good health. Each CDR3 is given with its conserved first and last residue. Each record gives: D gene, clone size, J gene, V gene, CDR3 protein, CDR3 DNA. D genes are given only for firm matches. Clone size appears in some rows only: once, few, many, or a class for an expanded clone.

d_call: -; clone_size: -; j_call: TRBJ2-3; v_call: TRBV20-1; cdr3_aa: CSARDVGWVGSTDTQDF; cdr3_nt: TGCAGTGCTAGAGATGTGGGGTGGGTAGGAAGCACAGATACGCAGGATTTT
d_call: TRBD1; clone_size: -; j_call: TRBJ2-3; v_call: TRBV4-1; cdr3_aa: CASSVYGQEADTQYF; cdr3_nt: TGCGCCAGCAGCGTATACGGACAGGAGGCAGATACGCAGTATTTT
d_call: -; clone_size: few; j_call: TRBJ2-7; v_call: TRBV4-3; cdr3_aa: CASSQVSTYNEQYF; cdr3_nt: TGCGCCAGCAGCCAAGTGTCAACTTACAATGAGCAGTACTTC
d_call: -; clone_size: few; j_call: TRBJ1-3; v_call: TRBV10-3; cdr3_aa: CAIWGSGNTIYF; cdr3_nt: TGTGCCATCTGGGGCTCTGGAAACACCATATATTTT
d_call: -; clone_size: -; j_call: TRBJ2-1; v_call: TRBV7-9; cdr3_aa: CASSWSLAGSWSYNEQFF; cdr3_nt: TGTGCCAGCAGCTGGTCTTTGGCCGGGAGTTGGTCCTACAATGAGCAGTTCTTC
d_call: -; clone_size: -; j_call: TRBJ1-1; v_call: TRBV21-1; cdr3_aa: CASSKALELNTEAFF; cdr3_nt: TGTGCCAGCAGCAAAGCCCTGGAATTGAACACTGAAGCTTTCTTT
d_call: -; clone_size: -; j_call: TRBJ2-1; v_call: TRBV25-1; cdr3_aa: CASSERGALANEQFF; cdr3_nt: TGTGCCAGCAGTGAACGGGGGGCCTTGGCCAATGAGCAGTTCTTC
d_call: -; clone_size: -; j_call: TRBJ2-7; v_call: TRBV7-2; cdr3_aa: CASSFMAMGEQYF; cdr3_nt: TGTGCCAGCAGCTTCATGGCCATGGGCGAGCAGTACTTC
d_call: -; clone_size: -; j_call: TRBJ2-3; v_call: TRBV7-2; cdr3_aa: CASSSIRGGGIDTQYF; cdr3_nt: TGTGCCAGCAGCTCCATCAGGGGGGGCGGCATAGATACGCAGTATTTT
d_call: -; clone_size: -; j_call: TRBJ1-5; v_call: TRBV4-2; cdr3_aa: CASSQVLSSNQPQHF; cdr3_nt: TGTGCCAGCAGCCAAGTACTCTCGAGCAATCAGCCCCAGCATTTT
d_call: -; clone_size: few; j_call: TRBJ2-1; v_call: TRBV20-1; cdr3_aa: CSATSNRVNEQFF; cdr3_nt: TGCAGTGCTACCTCGAATAGGGTCAATGAGCAGTTCTTC
d_call: -; clone_size: -; j_call: TRBJ2-1; v_call: TRBV7-2; cdr3_aa: CASSLAVGSNNEQFF; cdr3_nt: TGTGCCAGCAGCTTAGCGGTGGGCTCCAACAATGAGCAGTTCTTC
d_call: -; clone_size: -; j_call: TRBJ2-1; v_call: TRBV4-2; cdr3_aa: CASSQGGAQFF; cdr3_nt: TGTGCCAGCAGCCAAGGTGGGGCTCAGTTCTTC
d_call: -; clone_size: once; j_call: TRBJ2-5; v_call: TRBV7-7; cdr3_aa: CASSVIAGAEQYF; cdr3_nt: TGTGCTAGCAGCGTTATCGCCGGGGCTGAGCAGTACTTC
d_call: -; clone_size: -; j_call: TRBJ2-5; v_call: TRBV4-3; cdr3_aa: CASSQVAGGETQYF; cdr3_nt: TGCGCCAGCAGCCAAGTGGCCGGAGGAGAGACCCAGTACTTC
d_call: TRBD1; clone_size: few; j_call: TRBJ1-5; v_call: TRBV20-1; cdr3_aa: CSATRTGSNQPQHF; cdr3_nt: TGCAGTGCAACTAGGACAGGGAGCAATCAGCCCCAGCATTTT
d_call: TRBD1; clone_size: -; j_call: TRBJ1-6; v_call: TRBV28; cdr3_aa: CASSLDRRSSPPHF; cdr3_nt: TGTGCCAGCAGTCTGGACAGGCGATCTTCACCCCCCCACTTT
d_call: TRBD1; clone_size: few; j_call: TRBJ1-2; v_call: TRBV19; cdr3_aa: CASSPGQGVIGYTF; cdr3_nt: TGTGCCAGTAGCCCCGGACAGGGGGTAATTGGCTACACCTTC
d_call: -; clone_size: -; j_call: TRBJ1-5; v_call: TRBV5-1; cdr3_aa: CASSLYITNQPQHF; cdr3_nt: TGCGCCAGCAGCTTGTACATTACCAATCAGCCCCAGCATTTT
d_call: -; clone_size: few; j_call: TRBJ2-7; v_call: TRBV20-1; cdr3_aa: CSAREGHYEQYF; cdr3_nt: TGCAGTGCTAGAGAGGGACACTACGAGCAGTACTTC
d_call: -; clone_size: -; j_call: TRBJ1-2; v_call: TRBV7-9; cdr3_aa: CASSSEGDSRGYTF; cdr3_nt: TGTGCCAGCAGCTCAGAGGGGGATTCGCGCGGCTACACCTTC
d_call: -; clone_size: -; j_call: TRBJ2-7; v_call: TRBV7-2; cdr3_aa: CASSLLVLEQYF; cdr3_nt: TGTGCCAGCAGCTTACTAGTTTTGGAGCAGTACTTC
d_call: TRBD1; clone_size: -; j_call: TRBJ1-1; v_call: TRBV5-8; cdr3_aa: CASRDRVLMNTEAFF; cdr3_nt: TGTGCCAGCAGGGACAGGGTACTAATGAACACTGAAGCTTTCTTT
d_call: TRBD1; clone_size: -; j_call: TRBJ2-2; v_call: TRBV7-2; cdr3_aa: CASSLTGTGNTGELFF; cdr3_nt: TGTGCCAGCAGCTTAACCGGGACAGGGAACACCGGGGAGCTGTTTTTT
d_call: -; clone_size: -; j_call: TRBJ1-2; v_call: TRBV7-8; cdr3_aa: CPSSYRSETNSNYGYTF; cdr3_nt: TGTCCCAGCAGCTACCGATCCGAGACAAACTCTAACTATGGCTACACCTTC
d_call: TRBD1; clone_size: -; j_call: TRBJ1-5; v_call: TRBV2; cdr3_aa: CASSEWDSDQPQHF; cdr3_nt: TGTGCCAGCAGTGAGTGGGACAGTGATCAGCCCCAGCATTTT
d_call: TRBD2; clone_size: -; j_call: TRBJ2-1; v_call: TRBV11-1; cdr3_aa: CASSSHAGPLTRRGGTSYNEQFF; cdr3_nt: TGTGCCAGCAGCTCCCATGCGGGCCCTCTCACCAGGCGGGGGGGCACGTCCTACAATGAGCAGTTCTTC
d_call: -; clone_size: few; j_call: TRBJ1-5; v_call: TRBV11-2; cdr3_aa: CASSLRAWQPQHF; cdr3_nt: TGTGCCAGCAGCTTAAGGGCTTGGCAGCCCCAGCATTTT
d_call: TRBD1; clone_size: once; j_call: TRBJ2-1; v_call: TRBV18; cdr3_aa: CASSPITDRGMNNEQFF; cdr3_nt: TGTGCCAGCTCCCCTATCACGGACAGGGGGATGAACAATGAGCAGTTCTTC
d_call: -; clone_size: -; j_call: TRBJ1-1; v_call: TRBV29-1; cdr3_aa: CSVGGALGYTEAFF; cdr3_nt: TGCAGCGTTGGTGGCGCGTTGGGATACACTGAAGCTTTCTTT
d_call: -; clone_size: -; j_call: TRBJ1-2; v_call: TRBV5-1; cdr3_aa: CASSPMGGLYGYTF; cdr3_nt: TGCGCCAGCAGCCCGATGGGGGGGCTGTACGGCTACACCTTC
d_call: -; clone_size: -; j_call: TRBJ2-3; v_call: TRBV4-2; cdr3_aa: CASSQEERTDTQYF; cdr3_nt: TGTGCCAGCAGCCAAGAAGAACGCACAGATACGCAGTATTTT
d_call: -; clone_size: -; j_call: TRBJ1-2; v_call: TRBV20-1; cdr3_aa: CSASRPRQRTNYGYTF; cdr3_nt: TGCAGTGCTAGCCGGCCCCGACAGAGAACTAACTATGGCTACACCTTC
d_call: TRBD1; clone_size: -; j_call: TRBJ1-1; v_call: TRBV5-6; cdr3_aa: CASSLDGPGTVNTEAFF; cdr3_nt: TGTGCCAGCAGCCTTGACGGGCCCGGGACAGTGAACACTGAAGCTTTCTTT
d_call: TRBD1; clone_size: -; j_call: TRBJ2-1; v_call: TRBV29-1; cdr3_aa: CSVSATGSLDEQFF; cdr3_nt: TGCAGCGTTTCCGCGACAGGGTCGTTGGATGAGCAGTTCTTC
d_call: -; clone_size: few; j_call: TRBJ1-3; v_call: TRBV27; cdr3_aa: CASSLGGVGNTIYF; cdr3_nt: TGTGCCAGCAGTTTAGGGGGGGTTGGAAACACCATATATTTT
d_call: TRBD1; clone_size: -; j_call: TRBJ2-4; v_call: TRBV7-2; cdr3_aa: CASSSGQTKNIQYF; cdr3_nt: TGTGCCAGCAGCTCGGGACAGACCAAAAACATTCAGTACTTC
d_call: -; clone_size: few; j_call: TRBJ2-7; v_call: TRBV5-6; cdr3_aa: CASSPNPRGSYEQYF; cdr3_nt: TGTGCCAGCAGCCCGAATCCTCGGGGCTCCTACGAGCAGTACTTC
d_call: -; clone_size: -; j_call: TRBJ1-4; v_call: TRBV20-1; cdr3_aa: CSARDSHRAATNEKTVF; cdr3_nt: TGCAGTGCTAGAGATTCTCACAGGGCCGCAACTAATGAAAAAACTGTTTTT
d_call: TRBD1; clone_size: few; j_call: TRBJ1-2; v_call: TRBV4-1; cdr3_aa: CASSQDPGQATGYTF; cdr3_nt: TGCGCCAGCAGCCAAGATCCCGGACAGGCTACTGGCTACACCTTC